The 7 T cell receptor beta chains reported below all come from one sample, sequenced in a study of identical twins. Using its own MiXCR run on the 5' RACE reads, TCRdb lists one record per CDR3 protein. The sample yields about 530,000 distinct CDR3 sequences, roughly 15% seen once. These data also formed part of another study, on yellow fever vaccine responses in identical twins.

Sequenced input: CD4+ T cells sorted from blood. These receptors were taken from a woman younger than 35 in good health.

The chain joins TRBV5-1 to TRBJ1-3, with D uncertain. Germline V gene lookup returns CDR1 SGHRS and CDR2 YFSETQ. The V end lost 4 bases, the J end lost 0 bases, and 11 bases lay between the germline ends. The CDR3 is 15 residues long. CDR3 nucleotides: TGCGCCAGCAGCCCCGGACGGGACTCTGGAAACACCATATATTTT. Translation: CASSPGRDSGNTIYF.

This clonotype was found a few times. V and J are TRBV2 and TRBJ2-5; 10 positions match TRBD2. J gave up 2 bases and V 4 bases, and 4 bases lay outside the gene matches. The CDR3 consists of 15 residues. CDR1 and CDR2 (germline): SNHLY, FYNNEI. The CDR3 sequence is CASSGFSGGQETQYF. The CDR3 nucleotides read TGTGCCAGCAGTGGGTTTAGCGGGGGGCAAGAGACCCAGTACTTC.

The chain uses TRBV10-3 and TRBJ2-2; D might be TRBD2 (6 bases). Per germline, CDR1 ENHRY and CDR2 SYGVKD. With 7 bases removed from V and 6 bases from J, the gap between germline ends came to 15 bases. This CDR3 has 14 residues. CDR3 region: CAITTAGSPGELFF. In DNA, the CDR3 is TGTGCCATCACCACGGCGGGGAGTCCCGGGGAGCTGTTTTTT.

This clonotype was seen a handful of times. CDR3 DNA sequence: TGCAGCCTCCTCCCCGGTAACTCCTACAATGAGCAGTTCTTC. The encoded protein is CSLLPGNSYNEQFF. The rearrangement links TRBV29-1 to TRBJ2-1; D call uncertain. CDR3 length: 14 amino acids. CDR1 and CDR2 (germline): SQVTM, ANQGSEA. V lost 8 bases, J lost 0 bases, and 14 bases lay in between.

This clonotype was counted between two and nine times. The DNA for the CDR3 is TGTGCCAGCAGCCTGGGCCTATCAGCCTACAATGAGCAGTTCTTC. Protein: CASSLGLSAYNEQFF. This sequence joins TRBV3-1 and TRBJ2-1; D is unclear. The CDR3 loop spans 15 amino acids. V dropped 4 bases and J dropped 2 bases, with 12 bases sitting between them. CDR1 is LGHDT, CDR2 YNNKEL, per germline (reference sequence).

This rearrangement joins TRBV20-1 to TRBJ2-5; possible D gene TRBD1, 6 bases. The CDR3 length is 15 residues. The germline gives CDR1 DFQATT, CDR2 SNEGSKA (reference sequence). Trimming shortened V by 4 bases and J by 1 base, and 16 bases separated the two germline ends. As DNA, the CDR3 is TGCAGTGCTATTCCGGACAGCAACCCCCAAGAGACCCAGTACTTC. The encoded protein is CSAIPDSNPQETQYF.

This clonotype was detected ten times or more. CDR3 nucleotide sequence: TGCGCCAGCAGCGGAAGGGGGGAAGGAAACACCATATATTTT. Its translation: CASSGRGEGNTIYF. The chain employs TRBV5-1 and TRBJ1-3; D is perhaps TRBD1 (6 bases). Trimming took 4 bases from V and 4 from J, leaving 12 bases between them. CDR3 length equals 14 residues. CDR1 is SGHRS and CDR2 is YFSETQ in the germline V gene.